The present T cell receptor beta chain was sequenced within a study of cytomegalovirus exposure and HLA in healthy donors. Whole-study findings and limits: Later analysis identified a missense DCLRE1C variant that was linked to TCR beta V- and J-gene trimming. In a later analysis, across HLA loci, associated TCR counts were highest for DRB1, lowest for HLA-C.

13 Jbeta primers and 60 Vbeta primers were used for the PCR. Original handling: In a later analysis, 10 million to 11 million of 75 million to 85 million unique beta chains occurred in at least two donors. Clones were read by immunoSEQ multiplex PCR, and TCRdb kept only the in-frame ones, dropping some. That table gives V, J and clone size, and the DNA gave D and trimming. The table records just under 95,000 clones, roughly 86% of them present only once. Germline V lookup: CDR1 SEHNR, CDR2 FQNEAQ (reference sequence). The CDR3 covers 18 residues. Losses at the gene ends were 7 bases for V and 2 bases for J; bases not matched to a gene: 20. About this clone itself: The antigen remains unidentified.

Sequencing input: PBMCs. The sequence was obtained from a woman between 18 and 30 years old in good health and CMV-seropositive. The rearrangement joins TRBV7-9 to TRBJ2-7, with TRBD1 identical over 7 bases. The CDR3 DNA reads TGTGCCAGCACCACAGGGGCACTAGGAAGTTCCCCTACCTACGAGCAGTACTTC. Translating it yields CASTTGALGSSPTYEQYF. Supplemented by reference TRBV7-9 and TRBJ2-7, the full variable domain reads DTGVSQNPRHKITKRGQNVTFRCDPISEHNRLYWYRQTLGQGPEFLTYFQNEAQLEKSRLLSDRFSAERPKGSFSTLEIQRTEQGDSAMYLCASTTGALGSSPTYEQYFGPGTRLTVT.